This T cell receptor beta chain was documented in a study of T cells in Graves' hyperthyroidism and ophthalmopathy. This CDR3 is built from 16 residues. The germline V gene encodes CDR1 SGHVS and CDR2 FQNEAQ. Trimming stripped 7 bases from V and 5 bases from J, with 23 bases between. Thyroid ultrasound and orbital computed tomography, with clinical symptoms and serum thyroxine and TRAb, informed diagnoses. Roughly 9.1 ml of fresh peripheral blood supplied the PBMCs. Amplification of TCR beta CDR3 regions used RNA as the template. First-round RT-PCR targeting the TCR CDR3 was performed with the HTBI primer set. One entry per CDR3 protein, called by TCRdb with MiXCR from the multiplex PCR reads. The sample consists of some 490,000 distinct CDR3 sequences, about 20% of them appearing once.

The receptor was isolated from a woman in her 70s with Graves' ophthalmopathy. The chain uses TRBV7-8 and TRBJ2-5; TRBD1 might be the D (7 bases). Sequencing was carried out using blood. CDR3 in DNA: TGTGCCAGCACCCTCTGGAGGCAGGGGGGAGGTGAGACCCAGTACTTC. Amino acids: CASTLWRQGGGETQYF.